This TCR beta chain was documented in a study of blood T cell repertoires in COVID-19. Study in general: PBMCs, B-cell-depleted T cells, or T cells were the source of the cDNA or gDNA that made up the material.

Germline lookup yields CDR1 SGHAT and CDR2 FQNNGV. V lost 3 bases to trimming and J lost 5 bases; unmatched junction nucleotides: 5. The CDR3 totals 14 residues. Followed longitudinally, the Seattle patients had been enrolled during active infection. As originally analysed: Amplification of reference gene primers was used by the study to estimate nucleated cell counts. Profiled with immunoSEQ multiplex PCR; TCRdb holds only in-frame clones, not every one. That table furnishes V, J and clone size, whereas the DNA furnished D and trimming. This repertoire shows fewer than 700,000 clones, less than 90% found once; its top ten account for about 8.2%.

The clonotype was recovered from a woman between 50 and 59 years old with COVID-19, enrolled during active disease. This chain connects TRBV11-2 to TRBJ2-3; TRBD1 aligns across 7 bases. The sequenced sample was peripheral blood. In nucleotides, the CDR3 is TGTGCCAGCAGCTTGAGCCAGGGGGTAGATACGCAGTATTTT. Its translation: CASSLSQGVDTQYF. Looking up the rest from reference TRBV11-2 and TRBJ2-3 gives the full variable domain: EAGVAQSPRYKIIEKRQSVAFWCNPISGHATLYWYQQILGQGPKLLIQFQNNGVVDDSQLPKDRFSAERLKGVDSTLKIQPAKLEDSAVYLCASSLSQGVDTQYFGPGTRLTVL.